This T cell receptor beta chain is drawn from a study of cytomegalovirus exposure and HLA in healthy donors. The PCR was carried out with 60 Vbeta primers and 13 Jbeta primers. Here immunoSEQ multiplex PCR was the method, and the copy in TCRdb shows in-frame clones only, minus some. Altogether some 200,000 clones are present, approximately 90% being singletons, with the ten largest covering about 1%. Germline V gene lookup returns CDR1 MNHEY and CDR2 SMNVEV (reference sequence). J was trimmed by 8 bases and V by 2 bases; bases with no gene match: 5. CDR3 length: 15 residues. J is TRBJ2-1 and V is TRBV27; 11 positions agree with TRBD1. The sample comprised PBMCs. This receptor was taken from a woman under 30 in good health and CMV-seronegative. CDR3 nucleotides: TGTGCCAGCAGTTTAGGGACAGGGGGAAGAGATGAGCAGTTCTTC. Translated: CASSLGTGGRDEQFF.